The clone carrying this T cell receptor (beta chain) has more than one count but fewer than ten. Its antigen remains unknown. Generated by immunoSEQ multiplex PCR, the TCRdb table keeps only in-frame clones and is missing some. The repertoire holds under 140,000 clones, with roughly 92% as singletons. This record comes from a study of T cell responses to AZD1222 COVID-19 vaccine. Study conclusions and caveats: The breadth and depth of Spike-specific TCRs increased once two AZD1222 doses had been given.

V lost 5 bases to trimming and J lost 3 bases; unmatched junction nucleotides: 7. This CDR3 is built from 15 residues. Germline V CDR1 and CDR2: MNHEY, SVGAGI. The receptor was derived from an adult who received the AZD1222 COVID-19 vaccine. This chain uses TRBV6-5 with TRBJ2-7; 10 bases are a match to TRBD1. The material was peripheral blood, obtained 28 days after the second AZD1222 dose. CDR3: CASSRAGTGDYEQYF. The CDR3 DNA is TGTGCCAGCAGTCGCGCCGGGACAGGGGACTACGAGCAGTACTTC.